Listed below are T cell receptor beta chains from one sample, sequenced in a study of blood T cell repertoires in COVID-19. Produced via immunoSEQ multiplex PCR; TCRdb's table is partial and in-frame only. This sample has 300,000 to 450,000 clones, with 87% found just once. Sequencing was done on a sample of peripheral blood. The receptors stem from a woman aged 30 to 39 with COVID-19, enrolled during active disease. CDR3s include the opening cysteine and the closing phenylalanine or tryptophan. Fields, in order: D gene, J gene, V gene, clone size, CDR3 protein, CDR3 DNA. D genes are given only for firm matches. Not all rows give a size; the values are once, few, many and, for expanded clones, a class.

d_gene: .
j_gene: TRBJ1-3
v_gene: TRBV6-5
abundance: .
CDR3aa: CASSYSPAGNTIYF
CDR3nt: TGTGCCAGCAGTTACTCCCCGGCTGGAAACACCATATATTTT

d_gene: .
j_gene: TRBJ1-2
v_gene: TRBV19
abundance: .
CDR3aa: CASGPLQGSYGYTF
CDR3nt: TGTGCCAGCGGCCCGTTGCAGGGCAGTTATGGCTACACCTTC

d_gene: TRBD1
j_gene: TRBJ2-3
v_gene: TRBV3-1/TRBV3-2
abundance: .
CDR3aa: CASSQLGQTTGTQYF
CDR3nt: TGTGCCAGCAGCCAATTGGGACAGACGACGGGAACGCAGTATTTT

d_gene: .
j_gene: TRBJ2-7
v_gene: TRBV6-2/TRBV6-3
abundance: .
CDR3aa: CASSYNGPSGTGSSYEQYF
CDR3nt: TGTGCCAGCAGTTACAACGGACCCTCTGGGACCGGGAGCTCCTACGAGCAGTACTTC

d_gene: .
j_gene: TRBJ1-2
v_gene: TRBV4-1
abundance: .
CDR3aa: CASSQAAVWSYGYTF
CDR3nt: TGCGCCAGCAGCCAAGCGGCAGTCTGGAGCTATGGCTACACCTTC

d_gene: TRBD2
j_gene: TRBJ2-7
v_gene: TRBV15
abundance: few
CDR3aa: CATSSRTSPLYEQYF
CDR3nt: TGTGCCACCAGCTCCCGGACTAGTCCACTTTACGAGCAGTACTTC

d_gene: TRBD1
j_gene: TRBJ2-2
v_gene: TRBV19
abundance: few
CDR3aa: CASRADRAAGELFF
CDR3nt: TGTGCCAGTAGAGCGGACAGGGCCGCCGGGGAGCTGTTTTTT

d_gene: .
j_gene: TRBJ2-3
v_gene: TRBV4-3
abundance: .
CDR3aa: CASSQELETTHTQYF
CDR3nt: TGCGCCAGCAGCCAAGAATTGGAGACCACACATACGCAGTATTTT

d_gene: TRBD1
j_gene: TRBJ1-5
v_gene: TRBV6-5
abundance: .
CDR3aa: CASSPRQGYQPQHF
CDR3nt: TGTGCCAGCAGTCCCAGACAGGGTTATCAGCCCCAGCATTTT

d_gene: .
j_gene: TRBJ2-7
v_gene: TRBV7-9
abundance: .
CDR3aa: CASSPPGTPNEQYF
CDR3nt: TGTGCCAGCAGCCCTCCGGGGACACCCAACGAGCAGTACTTC

d_gene: TRBD2
j_gene: TRBJ2-1
v_gene: TRBV5-4
abundance: .
CDR3aa: CASRPGLPSYNEQFF
CDR3nt: TGTGCCAGCAGACCGGGACTACCATCCTACAATGAGCAGTTCTTC

d_gene: .
j_gene: TRBJ1-1
v_gene: TRBV6-5
abundance: few
CDR3aa: CASSYPQGTEAFF
CDR3nt: TGTGCCAGCAGTTACCCCCAGGGCACTGAAGCTTTCTTT

d_gene: TRBD2
j_gene: TRBJ2-7
v_gene: TRBV27
abundance: .
CDR3aa: CASSSTSGTYEQYF
CDR3nt: TGTGCCAGCAGTTCGACTAGCGGGACGTACGAGCAGTACTTC

d_gene: .
j_gene: TRBJ2-7
v_gene: TRBV30
abundance: .
CDR3aa: CAWSAPYEQYF
CDR3nt: TGTGCCTGGAGTGCCCCGTACGAGCAGTACTTC

d_gene: .
j_gene: TRBJ2-3
v_gene: TRBV11-2
abundance: .
CDR3aa: CASSEGTDTQYF
CDR3nt: TGTGCCAGCAGCGAGGGCACAGATACGCAGTATTTT

d_gene: .
j_gene: TRBJ2-1
v_gene: TRBV27
abundance: .
CDR3aa: CASRPSGRYEQFF
CDR3nt: TGTGCCAGCAGACCCTCAGGAAGGTATGAGCAGTTCTTC

d_gene: .
j_gene: TRBJ1-3
v_gene: TRBV2
abundance: .
CDR3aa: CASQVARGNTIYF
CDR3nt: TGTGCCAGCCAGGTTGCGCGTGGAAACACCATATATTTT

d_gene: .
j_gene: TRBJ1-5
v_gene: TRBV2
abundance: .
CDR3aa: CASSEPLPNQPQHF
CDR3nt: TGTGCCAGCAGTGAACCTCTTCCCAATCAGCCCCAGCATTTT

d_gene: .
j_gene: TRBJ1-6
v_gene: TRBV4-1
abundance: few
CDR3aa: CASSQSRASDSPLHF
CDR3nt: TGCGCCAGCAGCCAAAGCAGGGCCAGTGATTCACCCCTCCACTTT

d_gene: .
j_gene: TRBJ2-7
v_gene: TRBV11-1
abundance: .
CDR3aa: CASSSEGHSSYEQYF
CDR3nt: TGTGCCAGCAGCTCCGAGGGACATAGCTCCTACGAGCAGTACTTC

d_gene: .
j_gene: TRBJ2-7
v_gene: TRBV19
abundance: once
CDR3aa: CASSVTMGEQYF
CDR3nt: TGTGCCAGTAGTGTCACTATGGGCGAGCAGTACTTC

d_gene: TRBD1
j_gene: TRBJ2-5
v_gene: TRBV7-2
abundance: .
CDR3aa: CASSRQGRETQYF
CDR3nt: TGTGCCAGCAGCCGACAGGGCCGCGAGACCCAGTACTTC

d_gene: .
j_gene: TRBJ2-5
v_gene: TRBV7-2
abundance: .
CDR3aa: CASSFAWAGPQETQYF
CDR3nt: TGTGCCAGCAGCTTCGCCTGGGCGGGCCCCCAAGAGACCCAGTACTTC

d_gene: TRBD2
j_gene: TRBJ2-3
v_gene: TRBV7-3
abundance: .
CDR3aa: CASSPVGSGSADTQYF
CDR3nt: TGTGCCAGCAGCCCTGTCGGTAGCGGGAGTGCAGATACGCAGTATTTT

d_gene: TRBD2
j_gene: TRBJ2-3
v_gene: TRBV6-4
abundance: few
CDR3aa: CASSKTSGSTDTQYF
CDR3nt: TGTGCCAGCAGTAAGACTAGCGGGAGCACAGATACGCAGTATTTT

d_gene: .
j_gene: TRBJ1-2
v_gene: TRBV7-2
abundance: .
CDR3aa: CASSLAGTGYGYTF
CDR3nt: TGTGCCAGCAGCTTAGCGGGCACAGGCTATGGCTACACCTTC

d_gene: TRBD2
j_gene: TRBJ2-7
v_gene: TRBV6-2/TRBV6-3
abundance: .
CDR3aa: CASSYQPTSGSKEQYF
CDR3nt: TGTGCCAGCAGTTACCAACCGACTAGCGGGAGTAAAGAGCAGTACTTC

d_gene: TRBD2
j_gene: TRBJ2-7
v_gene: TRBV6-2/TRBV6-3
abundance: once
CDR3aa: CASSWPGLAEQYF
CDR3nt: TGTGCCAGCAGTTGGCCGGGACTAGCGGAGCAGTACTTC

d_gene: .
j_gene: TRBJ1-2
v_gene: TRBV5-6
abundance: .
CDR3aa: CASSATDNYGYTF
CDR3nt: TGTGCCAGCAGCGCGACAGATAACTATGGCTACACCTTC

d_gene: TRBD2
j_gene: TRBJ2-2
v_gene: TRBV7-9
abundance: .
CDR3aa: CASRPTSGMVPGELFF
CDR3nt: TGTGCCAGCAGACCAACTAGCGGGATGGTCCCCGGGGAGCTGTTTTTT

d_gene: TRBD2
j_gene: TRBJ2-5
v_gene: TRBV2
abundance: .
CDR3aa: CASSRGGGETQYF
CDR3nt: TGTGCCAGCAGCCGTGGGGGAGGGGAGACCCAGTACTTC

d_gene: TRBD2
j_gene: TRBJ2-3
v_gene: TRBV3-1/TRBV3-2
abundance: .
CDR3aa: CASSRAGGPTDTQYF
CDR3nt: TGTGCCAGCAGTCGAGCGGGAGGGCCCACAGATACGCAGTATTTT

d_gene: TRBD2
j_gene: TRBJ2-7
v_gene: TRBV30
abundance: .
CDR3aa: CAWIPGTSGLSYEQYF
CDR3nt: TGTGCCTGGATCCCCGGGACTAGCGGGCTGTCCTACGAGCAGTACTTC

d_gene: .
j_gene: TRBJ2-3
v_gene: TRBV13
abundance: .
CDR3aa: CASSSNRDGDTQYF
CDR3nt: TGTGCCAGCAGCTCGAACAGGGATGGAGATACGCAGTATTTT

d_gene: .
j_gene: TRBJ1-1
v_gene: TRBV29-1
abundance: .
CDR3aa: CSVVITGGAFF
CDR3nt: TGCAGCGTTGTAATTACAGGTGGAGCTTTCTTT

d_gene: TRBD1
j_gene: TRBJ1-6
v_gene: TRBV4-1
abundance: few
CDR3aa: CASSLAGTENNSPLHF
CDR3nt: TGCGCCAGCAGCTTAGCCGGGACAGAAAATAATTCACCCCTCCACTTT

d_gene: TRBD2
j_gene: TRBJ2-1
v_gene: TRBV18
abundance: .
CDR3aa: CASSGPGLAGGPYNEQFF
CDR3nt: TGTGCCAGCTCAGGGCCGGGACTAGCGGGAGGGCCGTACAATGAGCAGTTCTTC

d_gene: TRBD1
j_gene: TRBJ2-3
v_gene: TRBV2
abundance: .
CDR3aa: CASSGQGRDTQYF
CDR3nt: TGTGCCAGCAGTGGACAGGGTCGAGATACGCAGTATTTT

d_gene: .
j_gene: TRBJ2-5
v_gene: TRBV20-1
abundance: .
CDR3aa: CSARKGETQYF
CDR3nt: TGCAGTGCTAGAAAGGGGGAGACCCAGTACTTC

d_gene: .
j_gene: TRBJ2-3
v_gene: TRBV11-1
abundance: .
CDR3aa: CASSLRKGASTDTQYF
CDR3nt: TGTGCCAGCAGCTTAAGAAAGGGAGCGAGCACAGATACGCAGTATTTT

d_gene: TRBD2
j_gene: TRBJ2-1
v_gene: TRBV7-2
abundance: once
CDR3aa: CASSLVVAGGPNEQFF
CDR3nt: TGTGCCAGCAGCTTAGTCGTAGCGGGAGGGCCCAATGAGCAGTTCTTC

d_gene: TRBD2
j_gene: TRBJ2-1
v_gene: TRBV5-1
abundance: .
CDR3aa: CASSLTSDGEQFF
CDR3nt: TGCGCCAGCAGCCTTACTAGCGATGGTGAGCAGTTCTTC

d_gene: .
j_gene: TRBJ1-2
v_gene: TRBV6-5
abundance: .
CDR3aa: CASSRRDYYGYTF
CDR3nt: TGTGCCAGCAGCAGACGGGATTACTATGGCTACACCTTC

d_gene: .
j_gene: TRBJ2-1
v_gene: TRBV28
abundance: .
CDR3aa: CASSFDSSYNEQFF
CDR3nt: TGTGCCAGCAGTTTTGATAGCTCCTACAATGAGCAGTTCTTC

d_gene: .
j_gene: TRBJ2-3
v_gene: TRBV4-1
abundance: .
CDR3aa: CASGRDGGGVQDTQYF
CDR3nt: TGCGCCAGCGGTCGGGACGGCGGCGGGGTTCAAGATACGCAGTATTTT

d_gene: TRBD2
j_gene: TRBJ2-3
v_gene: TRBV10-1
abundance: .
CDR3aa: CASSWQREGTQYF
CDR3nt: TGCGCCAGCAGTTGGCAGCGGGAGGGTACGCAGTATTTT

d_gene: TRBD1
j_gene: TRBJ1-2
v_gene: TRBV9
abundance: .
CDR3aa: CASSVADRVYGYTF
CDR3nt: TGTGCCAGCAGCGTAGCCGACAGGGTCTATGGCTACACCTTC

d_gene: .
j_gene: TRBJ2-1
v_gene: TRBV24-1
abundance: .
CDR3aa: CATSELLGSSHEQFF
CDR3nt: TGTGCCACCAGTGAATTGCTGGGTAGTAGCCATGAGCAGTTCTTC

d_gene: .
j_gene: TRBJ2-7
v_gene: TRBV4-3
abundance: once
CDR3aa: CASSQDLALAYEQYF
CDR3nt: TGCGCCAGCAGCCAAGACCTAGCGCTAGCCTACGAGCAGTACTTC

d_gene: .
j_gene: TRBJ2-2
v_gene: TRBV4-2
abundance: .
CDR3aa: CASSVLSGNTGELFF
CDR3nt: TGTGCCAGCAGCGTCTTGTCAGGCAACACCGGGGAGCTGTTTTTT

d_gene: TRBD1
j_gene: TRBJ1-2
v_gene: TRBV30
abundance: .
CDR3aa: CAWSVRRVQGARGYTF
CDR3nt: TGTGCCTGGAGTGTACGTCGGGTCCAGGGGGCGAGAGGCTACACCTTC

d_gene: TRBD2
j_gene: TRBJ2-3
v_gene: TRBV5-4
abundance: .
CDR3aa: CASSLEALAGGGNTQYF
CDR3nt: TGTGCCAGCAGCTTGGAGGCGTTAGCGGGAGGTGGGAATACGCAGTATTTT

d_gene: TRBD2
j_gene: TRBJ2-1
v_gene: TRBV5-1
abundance: .
CDR3aa: CASRGLAGVNEQFF
CDR3nt: TGCGCCAGCAGGGGACTAGCGGGAGTCAATGAGCAGTTCTTC

d_gene: TRBD2
j_gene: TRBJ2-2
v_gene: TRBV14
abundance: .
CDR3aa: CASSQGIPRGGPNTGELFF
CDR3nt: TGTGCCAGCAGCCAAGGAATACCCCGCGGGGGGCCCAACACCGGGGAGCTGTTTTTT